This is a list of T cell receptor beta chains from one sample in a study of T cell changes during pregnancy in multiple sclerosis. The data were produced by immunoSEQ multiplex PCR, yet TCRdb's version contains in-frame clones alone and is incomplete. The data show more than 65,000 clones, around 90% seen once. This specimen was CD4+ T cells from peripheral blood mononuclear cells, taken before pregnancy. These receptors were obtained from a female donor with multiple sclerosis, enrolled in a pregnancy study. Both conserved end residues are part of each CDR3. D genes are given only for firm matches. Size is omitted from some rows. Given values are once, few, many or a class for expanded clones.

TRBJ2-1 | TRBV18 | TRBD1 | NA | CASSPSGTDSNGQFF | TGTGCCAGCTCACCGTCCGGGACAGACTCTAATGGGCAGTTCTTC
TRBJ2-3 | TRBV6-5 | NA | NA | CASSFLSPAAPDTQYF | TGTGCCAGCAGTTTCCTGAGCCCCGCGGCTCCAGATACGCAGTATTTT
TRBJ2-7 | TRBV4-1 | TRBD1 | NA | CASSQEAGGSYEQYF | TGCGCCAGCAGCCAAGAGGCAGGGGGAAGCTACGAGCAGTACTTC
TRBJ1-5 | TRBV19 | NA | NA | CASSIGAGYSNQPQHF | TGTGCCAGTAGTATAGGTGCGGGATATAGCAATCAGCCCCAGCATTTT
TRBJ2-1 | TRBV6-6 | TRBD1 | few | CASSPWTGNNEQFF | TGTGCCAGCAGTCCCTGGACAGGGAACAATGAGCAGTTCTTC
TRBJ2-2 | TRBV2 | TRBD2 | NA | CASISGSRNTGELFF | TGTGCCAGTATTAGCGGGAGTCGGAACACCGGGGAGCTGTTTTTT
TRBJ1-2 | TRBV6-6 | NA | few | CASSLYRDWGYTF | TGTGCCAGCAGTCTATACAGGGATTGGGGCTACACCTTC
TRBJ1-5 | TRBV7-2 | NA | many | CASSLVSNQPQHF | TGTGCCAGCAGCTTAGTTTCGAATCAGCCCCAGCATTTT
TRBJ1-3 | TRBV4-1 | NA | NA | CASSQDDRGAFPGNTIYF | TGCGCCAGCAGCCAAGATGATCGCGGGGCTTTTCCTGGAAACACCATATATTTT
TRBJ2-3 | TRBV19 | TRBD2 | NA | CASSIEGRRGGTDTQYF | TGTGCCAGTAGTATTGAAGGACGGCGGGGGGGCACAGATACGCAGTATTTT
TRBJ1-1 | TRBV7-9 | TRBD1 | NA | CASSLGDDRGSEAFF | TGTGCCAGCAGCTTAGGGGACGACAGGGGGTCTGAAGCTTTCTTT
TRBJ1-6 | TRBV7-2 | NA | NA | CASSLYGRGVSPLHF | TGTGCCAGCAGCTTATACGGCAGGGGTGTTTCACCCCTCCACTTT
TRBJ2-3 | TRBV7-2 | TRBD2 | NA | CASSLPLQRGPSTDTQYF | TGTGCCAGCAGCTTACCCCTCCAGCGGGGACCTAGCACAGATACGCAGTATTTT
TRBJ1-2 | TRBV21-1 | NA | NA | CASSSTGKFNYGYTF | TGTGCCAGCAGCTCCACAGGGAAATTTAACTATGGCTACACCTTC
TRBJ2-1 | TRBV10-1 | TRBD1 | NA | CASGTGWGFF | TGCGCCAGCGGGACAGGGTGGGGGTTCTTC
TRBJ2-2 | TRBV19 | TRBD1 | NA | CASSVGQGTGELFF | TGTGCCAGTAGTGTGGGACAGGGGACCGGGGAGCTGTTTTTT
TRBJ2-3 | TRBV9 | TRBD1 | NA | CASSATGPPDTQYF | TGTGCCAGCAGCGCGACAGGGCCCCCAGATACGCAGTATTTT
TRBJ1-1 | TRBV13 | TRBD1 | NA | CASSRSGTGGGTEAFF | TGTGCCAGCAGCCGTAGTGGGACAGGGGGTGGGACTGAAGCTTTCTTT
TRBJ2-6 | TRBV5-5 | NA | NA | CASSEGAVGANVLTF | TGTGCCAGCTCAGAAGGGGCGGTTGGGGCCAACGTCCTGACTTTC
TRBJ2-1 | TRBV18 | TRBD1 | NA | CASVDRGRNEQFF | TGTGCCAGCGTGGACAGGGGGCGTAATGAGCAGTTCTTC
TRBJ2-7 | TRBV29-1 | NA | NA | CSVKRWRGNSYEQYF | TGCAGCGTTAAAAGATGGAGGGGAAACTCCTACGAGCAGTACTTC
TRBJ1-5 | TRBV10-3 | NA | NA | CAISEGRVEPQHF | TGTGCCATCAGTGAGGGCAGGGTGGAGCCCCAGCATTTT
TRBJ1-4 | TRBV5-1 | TRBD1 | NA | CASSLQGAGEKLFF | TGCGCCAGCAGCTTACAGGGGGCAGGTGAAAAACTGTTTTTT
TRBJ1-1 | TRBV29-1 | NA | NA | CSVAAGVGTEAFF | TGCAGCGTTGCAGCAGGGGTCGGCACTGAAGCTTTCTTT
TRBJ1-1 | TRBV5-1 | NA | few | CASSLSPLDSIEAFF | TGCGCCAGCAGCCTTTCCCCCTTGGACTCCATTGAAGCTTTCTTT
TRBJ2-1 | TRBV9 | NA | NA | CASSVDLNNEQFF | TGTGCCAGCAGCGTGGACTTAAACAATGAGCAGTTCTTC
TRBJ1-1 | TRBV19 | TRBD1 | once | CASDRGTGVNTEAFF | TGTGCCAGTGATAGAGGGACAGGGGTGAACACTGAAGCTTTCTTT
TRBJ2-2 | TRBV30 | NA | NA | CAWGGLLTLFF | TGTGCCTGGGGAGGCCTCCTAACCCTGTTTTTT